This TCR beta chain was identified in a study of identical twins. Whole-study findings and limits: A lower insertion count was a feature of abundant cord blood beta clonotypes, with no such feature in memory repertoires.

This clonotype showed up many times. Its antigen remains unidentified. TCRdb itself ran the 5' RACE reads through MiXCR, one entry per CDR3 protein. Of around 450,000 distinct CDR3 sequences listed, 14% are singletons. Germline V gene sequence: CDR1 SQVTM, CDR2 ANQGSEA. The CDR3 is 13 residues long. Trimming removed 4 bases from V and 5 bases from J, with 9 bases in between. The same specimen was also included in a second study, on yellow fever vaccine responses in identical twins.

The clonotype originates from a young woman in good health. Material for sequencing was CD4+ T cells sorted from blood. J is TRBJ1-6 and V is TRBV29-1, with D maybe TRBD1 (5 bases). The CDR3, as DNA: TGCAGCGTTGGGTCGACAGATAATTCACCCCTCCACTTT. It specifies CSVGSTDNSPLHF.